This T cell receptor beta chain was documented in a study of identical twins. This clonotype was observed at least ten times. Trimming removed 8 bases from V and 7 bases from J; junction bases left unmatched: 2. CDR3 length: 12 amino acids. Germline CDR1 and CDR2: LNHNV and YYDKDF (reference sequence). Addition of a universal primer site occurred through template switching, and cDNA carried unique molecular identifiers. MiXCR, applied by TCRdb to the 5' RACE reads, yields one record per CDR3 protein. The repertoire holds fewer than 650,000 distinct CDR3 sequences, with 9.6% as singletons. The sample also formed part of further work on yellow fever vaccine responses in identical twins.

The gene calls are TRBV15 and TRBJ2-4; 10 bases match TRBD1. Sequencing was done on a sample of PBMCs. The sequence came from a woman aged 18-35 years in good health. CDR3 sequence reads: CATGQGGNIQYF. DNA for the CDR3: TGTGCCACCGGACAGGGGGGGAACATTCAGTACTTC.